This paragraph reports one T cell receptor beta chain. Source study methods: Reference gene primer amplification gave nucleated cell count estimates. TCRdb's table, derived via immunoSEQ multiplex PCR, lists solely in-frame clones and lacks some. From that table come the V and J calls and clone size; the DNA was used to work out D and trimming. The table shows hundreds of thousands of clones, with 88% occurring only once. These data are taken from a study of blood T cell repertoires in COVID-19. The sequencing sample was made of PBMCs or T cells enriched from blood (not recorded which). The TCR was taken from a woman aged 50 to 60 who had recovered from COVID-19.

The CDR3 DNA reads TGTGCCAGCAGTGGTAGGACAGTCCCTTTGAACACTGAAGCTTTCTTT. Amino acid sequence: CASSGRTVPLNTEAFF. The rearrangement uses TRBV6-1 and TRBJ1-1; the D gene is possibly TRBD1 (6 bases). This CDR3 comprises 16 residues. V lost 4 bases to trimming and J lost 0 bases, with 15 bases between them. Germline V gene data show CDR1 as MNHNS and CDR2 as SASEGT.